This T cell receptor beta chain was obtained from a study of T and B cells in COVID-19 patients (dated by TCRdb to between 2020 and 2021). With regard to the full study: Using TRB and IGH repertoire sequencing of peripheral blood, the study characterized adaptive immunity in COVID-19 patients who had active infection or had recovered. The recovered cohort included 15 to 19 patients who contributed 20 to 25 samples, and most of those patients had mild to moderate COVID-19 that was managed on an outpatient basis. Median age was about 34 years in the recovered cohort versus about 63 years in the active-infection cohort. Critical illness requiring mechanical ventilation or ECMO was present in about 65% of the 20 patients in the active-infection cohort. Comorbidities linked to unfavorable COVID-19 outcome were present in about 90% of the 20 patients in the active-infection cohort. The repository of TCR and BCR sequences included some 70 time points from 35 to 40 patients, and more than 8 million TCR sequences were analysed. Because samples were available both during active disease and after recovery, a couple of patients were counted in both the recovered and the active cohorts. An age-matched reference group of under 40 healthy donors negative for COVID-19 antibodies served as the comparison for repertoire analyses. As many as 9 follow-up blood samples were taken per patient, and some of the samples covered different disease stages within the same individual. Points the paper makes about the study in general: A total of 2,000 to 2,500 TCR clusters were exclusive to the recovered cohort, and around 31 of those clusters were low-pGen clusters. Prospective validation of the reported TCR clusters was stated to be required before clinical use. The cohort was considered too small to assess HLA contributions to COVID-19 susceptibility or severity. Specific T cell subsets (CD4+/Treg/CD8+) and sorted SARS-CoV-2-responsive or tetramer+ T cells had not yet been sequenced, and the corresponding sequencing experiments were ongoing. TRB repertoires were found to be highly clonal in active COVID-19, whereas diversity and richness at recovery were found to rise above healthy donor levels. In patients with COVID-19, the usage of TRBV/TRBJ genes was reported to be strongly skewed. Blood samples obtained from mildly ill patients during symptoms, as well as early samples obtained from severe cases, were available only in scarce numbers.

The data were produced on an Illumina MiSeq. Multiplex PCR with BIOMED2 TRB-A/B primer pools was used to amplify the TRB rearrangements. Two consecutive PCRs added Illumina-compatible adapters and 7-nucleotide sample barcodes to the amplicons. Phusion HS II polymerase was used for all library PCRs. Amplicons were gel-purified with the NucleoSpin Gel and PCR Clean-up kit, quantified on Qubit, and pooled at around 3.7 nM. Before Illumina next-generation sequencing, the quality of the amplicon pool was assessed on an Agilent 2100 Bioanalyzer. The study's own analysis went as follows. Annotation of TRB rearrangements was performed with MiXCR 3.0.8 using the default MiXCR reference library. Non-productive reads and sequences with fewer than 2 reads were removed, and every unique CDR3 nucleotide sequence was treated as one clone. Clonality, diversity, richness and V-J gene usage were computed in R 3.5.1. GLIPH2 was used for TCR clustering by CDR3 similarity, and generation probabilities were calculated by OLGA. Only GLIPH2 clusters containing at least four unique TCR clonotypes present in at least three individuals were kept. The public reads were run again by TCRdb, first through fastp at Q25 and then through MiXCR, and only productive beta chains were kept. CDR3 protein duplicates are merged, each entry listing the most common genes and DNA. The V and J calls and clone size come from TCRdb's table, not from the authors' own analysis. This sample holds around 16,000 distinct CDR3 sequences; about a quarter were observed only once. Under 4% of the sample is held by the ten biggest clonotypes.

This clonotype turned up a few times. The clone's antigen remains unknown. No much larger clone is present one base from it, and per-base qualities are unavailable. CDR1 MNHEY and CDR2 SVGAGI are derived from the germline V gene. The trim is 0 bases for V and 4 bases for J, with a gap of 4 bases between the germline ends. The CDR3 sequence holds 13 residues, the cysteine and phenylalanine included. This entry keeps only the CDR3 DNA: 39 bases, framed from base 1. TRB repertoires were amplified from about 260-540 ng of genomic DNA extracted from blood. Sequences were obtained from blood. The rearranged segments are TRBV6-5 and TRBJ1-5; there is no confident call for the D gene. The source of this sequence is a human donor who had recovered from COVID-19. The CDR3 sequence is CASSYSLNQPQHF. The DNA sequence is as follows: TGTGCCAGCAGTTACTCGCTGAATCAGCCCCAGCATTTT.